This T cell receptor beta chain was identified during a study of regulatory T cells in long-lasting Graves disease (dated by TCRdb to about 2021). About the study as a whole: In the newly diagnosed Graves' disease group, patients had been taking antithyroid drugs for less than 3 months. TCR sequencing covered about 13 persistent and roughly 20 newly diagnosed Graves' disease patients, about 35 samples in total. The study was conducted in China and was registered as a clinical trial. Persistent Graves' disease patients were compared with newly diagnosed Graves' disease patients by peripheral blood TCR sequencing and RNA sequencing. Findings and caveats that apply to the study as a whole: Only the TCR beta chain was sequenced and analyzed. The study examined only peripheral blood because the primary lesion, thyroid tissue, could not be accessed. Compared with newly diagnosed patients, patients with persistent Graves' disease had lower TCR Shannon entropy and fewer highly expanded clones, which suggests clonal expansion. As a limitation, the authors acknowledged that the small sample size may reduce accuracy. Persistent disease showed preferential use of TRBV28, TRBJ1-2 and TRBJ2-5, whereas newly diagnosed disease favored TRBV20-1 and TRBJ2-1. More public clonotypes were shared among persistent patients (around 2,600) than among newly diagnosed patients (more than 950).

Library creation used multiplex PCR. The sample was run on an Illumina HiSeq 4000. TCR beta libraries were built with iRepertoire HTBI primers and Arm-PCR amplification of CDR3 regions. Before sequencing, the PCR products went through gel purification. On the study's bioinformatics: Gene usage analysis of CDR3 amino acid clonotypes relied on the approximately 60 TRBV and 15 or so TRBJ segments identified across samples. COPE and FqMerger were used to merge the filtered high-quality paired reads into contigs. BLAST was used to align contigs to the IMGT TRBV, TRBD and TRBJ reference genes, and CDR3 was defined following IMGT. Any clonotype with a frequency above 0.1% was counted as a highly expanded clone. Shannon entropy was used to measure repertoire diversity, and the Gini coefficient was used to measure V-J evenness. Public clonotypes were defined as clonotypes shared by more than one individual. The public reads were quality trimmed at Q25 with fastp and then assembled into clones with MiXCR by TCRdb, keeping productive beta chains. Here each entry gathers all rows of one CDR3 protein and keeps the most common genes and DNA. TCRdb, not the original authors, processed these V and J calls. The sample yields over 500,000 distinct CDR3 sequences; more than 15% were counted once. The ten largest clonotypes hold 12% of the sample.

There are a few counts of this clonotype. Its antigen remains undetermined. Base-call qualities are not available, and no considerably larger clone is one nucleotide away. The germline V gene (reference sequence) specifies SEHNR as CDR1 and FQNEAQ as CDR2. The CDR3 goes from the cysteine to the phenylalanine over 17 residues. The read is trimmed to its CDR3 DNA, 51 bases read in frame from base 1. V loses 5 bases of germline sequence and J loses 4 bases, and the interval between the two ends is 23 bases. The time point label on this specimen signifies: newly diagnosed GD, antithyroid drugs for less than 3 months. For both TCR sequencing and RNA sequencing, RNA was extracted from PBMCs in TRIzol. The diagnosis of Graves' disease was made according to American Thyroid Association guidelines. Recruitment of patients was carried out at an endocrinology department in Xi'an, China. Each patient gave approximately 10 milliliters of peripheral blood, collected in an EDTA anticoagulant tube. PBMCs were isolated by Ficoll Paque Plus density gradient separation without further T cell sorting. An Agilent 2100 Bioanalyzer and agarose gel were used to assess RNA quality, and a NanoDrop 2000 was used to measure RNA concentration.

These records were also assigned to another study, of T cells in Graves' hyperthyroidism and ophthalmopathy. The second investigation adds: A patient counted as having stable Graves' hyperthyroidism if no progression to ophthalmopathy occurred over 18 months of follow-up. Hyperthyroidism patients were newly diagnosed, with disease duration under 2 months, and aged 18 to 65 years. Exclusion was applied to patients with uncontrolled infections, other autoimmune diseases, pregnancy or lactation. Diagnoses were established on the basis of clinical symptoms, serum thyroxine and TRAb, thyroid ultrasound, and orbital computed tomography. For the first round of RT-PCR on the TCR CDR3, the HTBI primer set was used together with the Qiagen OneStep RT-PCR kit. Most expanded thyroid clonotypes (frequency above 0.001) were also detected in blood, a finding suggesting that blood repertoires may reflect thyroid immune responses. A 13 V-J signature model separated ophthalmopathy from stable hyperthyroidism, with approximately 87% sensitivity and just under 84% specificity in cross-validation and 80%/75% in testing. In validation, the model predicted progression to ophthalmopathy with roughly 70% sensitivity and less than 75% specificity, a median of 6.5 months before onset. To identify TCR V-J signatures that set the groups apart, the researchers used a discovery cohort of 100 or so patients, made up of approximately 43 with Graves' ophthalmopathy and about 60 with stable Graves' hyperthyroidism. An independent validation cohort of around 19 hyperthyroidism patients and 17 patients who later progressed to ophthalmopathy tested prospective prediction of ophthalmopathy. For training and testing, the roughly 100 patients in the discovery cohort were randomly divided in a 7:3 ratio. The study also compared thyroid tissue and blood T-cell repertoires from about six Graves' hyperthyroidism patients. After blood sampling, hyperthyroidism patients were treated with methimazole at a starting dose of 30 mg daily, and ophthalmopathy patients were treated with high-dose intravenous methylprednisolone. Libraries were constructed in a second round of multiplex PCR, after which size selection and purification were carried out. Sequencing of the libraries was done on an Illumina HiSeq2000 using paired-end 100 bp reads. Raw data were processed with SOAPnuke, discarding reads with adapters, uncalled bases, mean Phred below 15, or no exact constant-primer or identifier match. COPE v1.2.5 was used to merge high-quality paired reads, and clonotypes were defined as unique nucleotide sequences. MiTCR v1.1 was used to align the clonotypes against IMGT TRBV, TRBD and TRBJ reference segments. The analysis was restricted to V-J combinations with a frequency above 0.0001, which together covered about 99% of the repertoires. The TCS score was defined as the ratio of F50 (clonal expansion) to E x V (chaos), calculated using BLOSUM62-based TCRdist between CDR3 peptides within each V-J. Welch's t-statistics and random forest reduced 500 to 650 V-J features to 13, which were used in a naive Bayes classifier (R e1071). No statistical method was used to set the sample size in advance, and investigators knew the group allocation. According to the paper, TCR Vbeta CDR3 sequencing was carried out on about 140 peripheral blood samples, which came from under 50 ophthalmopathy, some 73 hyperthyroidism and some 17 progressor patients.

Here the chain combines TRBV7-9 and TRBJ1-1; the best D guess is TRBD1, with 5 bases matching. Here the sequenced sample was peripheral blood mononuclear cells (PBMCs), taken at new diagnosis, from a patient treated with antithyroid drugs. This sequence originates from a man between 18 and 35 years old with Graves disease. Donor details come from another sample of the same person, matched by shared clones. The CDR3 region: CASSLSDGGGDTTEAFF. The DNA is TGTGCCAGCAGCCTAAGCGACGGGGGAGGGGATACCACTGAAGCTTTCTTT.